The rows below give T cell receptor beta chains drawn from one sample of a study of CD8 T cells in Susac syndrome. TCRdb used MiXCR to reprocess the immunoSEQ multiplex PCR reads, holding one entry per CDR3 protein. Found here are roughly 200,000 distinct CDR3 sequences, over 90% of them singletons; the top ten hold 0.082%. The sequenced material came from CD4+ T cells from PBMCs. These receptors all come from a human donor with multiple sclerosis. CDR3s include the opening cysteine and the closing phenylalanine or tryptophan. A D gene is named only where the DNA matches it firmly. Size tells how often a clone was seen (once, few, many) or the class of an expanded clone, and some rows leave it out.

size	D	V	J	length	DNA	CDR3
NA	NA	TRBV3-1	TRBJ1-6	15	TGTGCCAGCAGCCGCCTTTTGGGGCTTAATTCACCCCTCCACTTT	CASSRLLGLNSPLHF
NA	NA	TRBV3-1	TRBJ1-2	15	TGTGCCAGCAGCCAAGGGTTAAACAATCCCTATGGCTACACCTTC	CASSQGLNNPYGYTF
NA	NA	TRBV9	TRBJ2-1	16	TGTGCCAGCAGCGTAGGAGGGAGGGGGCAATCGGATGAGCAGTTCTTC	CASSVGGRGQSDEQFF
NA	TRBD1	TRBV20-1	TRBJ1-2	13	TGCAGTGTAAGGGACAGGGAGGACTATGGCTACACCTTC	CSVRDREDYGYTF
NA	NA	TRBV3-1	TRBJ1-6	16	TGTGCCAGCAGCCAAGAGAAGTTAGGGCGGAGTTCACCCCTCCACTTT	CASSQEKLGRSSPLHF
NA	NA	TRBV12-3/TRBV12-4	TRBJ2-1	11	TGTGCCAGCAGTTTATACGGGGAGCAGTTCTTC	CASSLYGEQFF
NA	TRBD1	TRBV5-1	TRBJ1-1	13	TGCGCCAGCAGCCCCGACAGGGAAGTCGGAGCTTTCTTT	CASSPDREVGAFF
NA	TRBD1	TRBV30	TRBJ2-7	15	TGTGCCTGGAGTGTACGGGGAACAGGGGGAGCCGAGCAGTACTTC	CAWSVRGTGGAEQYF
NA	TRBD2	TRBV30	TRBJ2-1	13	TGTGCCTGGAGGCGACTAGCGGGGAATGAGCAGTTCTTC	CAWRRLAGNEQFF
NA	NA	TRBV6-5	TRBJ2-7	12	TGTGCCAGCAGTTATACAGGGACCGAGCAGTACTTC	CASSYTGTEQYF
once	NA	TRBV2	TRBJ2-3	14	TGTGCCAGCAGTAACGGACCCGACACAGATACGCAGTATTTT	CASSNGPDTDTQYF
NA	NA	TRBV29-1	TRBJ2-3	14	TGCAGCGTAGCCCCTACAGATCCCCGGATGGTGCAGTATTTT	CSVAPTDPRMVQYF
once	NA	TRBV29-1	TRBJ1-4	11	TGCAGCGTGAGACTGGGTGAAAAACTGTTTTTT	CSVRLGEKLFF
once	NA	TRBV12-5	TRBJ2-1	14	TGTGCTAGTGGTTTAGGGGGACCAAACAATGAGCAGTTCTTC	CASGLGGPNNEQFF
NA	NA	TRBV12-3/TRBV12-4	TRBJ2-5	16	TGTGCCAGCAGTTCCGAGCGTTTGACAGCTCAAGAGACCCAGTACTTC	CASSSERLTAQETQYF
once	NA	TRBV19	TRBJ1-1	13	TGTGCCAGTATACCGGACTGGAACACTGAAGCTTTCTTT	CASIPDWNTEAFF
NA	NA	TRBV30	TRBJ2-1	14	TGTGCCTGGAGTGCGGGCCCGGAAGACAATGAGCAGTTCTTC	CAWSAGPEDNEQFF
NA	NA	TRBV5-1	TRBJ2-7	15	TGCGCCAGCAGCACCTTACAGGCGAGCTCCTACGAGCAGTACTTC	CASSTLQASSYEQYF
NA	NA	TRBV6-6	TRBJ2-7	10	TGTGCCAGCATATTCGGCGAGCAGTACTTC	CASIFGEQYF
NA	NA	TRBV27	TRBJ1-2	15	TGTGCCAGCAGTTTCGGAGGTGGATTCTACTATGGCTACACCTTC	CASSFGGGFYYGYTF
NA	NA	TRBV25-1	TRBJ2-1	12	TGTGCCAGCAGTGGCAGCTACAATGAGCAGTTCTTC	CASSGSYNEQFF
NA	NA	TRBV4-2	TRBJ1-6	13	TGTGCCAGCAGCCAAGAGGGGAGTTCACCCCTCCACTTT	CASSQEGSSPLHF
NA	TRBD1	TRBV9	TRBJ1-5	17	TGTGCCAGCAGCGTAGCGGTGGGACAGGGGTCTTATCAGCCCCAGCATTTT	CASSVAVGQGSYQPQHF
NA	NA	TRBV3-1	TRBJ2-1	15	TGTGCCAGCAGCCAAGTCGCTGGGAATAGCAATGAGCAGTTCTTC	CASSQVAGNSNEQFF
once	NA	TRBV20-1	TRBJ2-2	14	TGCAGTGCTACCGGGGACCTGGACACCGGGGAGCTGTTTTTT	CSATGDLDTGELFF
NA	NA	TRBV12-3/TRBV12-4	TRBJ2-1	14	TGTGCCAGCAGTTCGAACAGGGTCAACGATGAGCAGTTCTTC	CASSSNRVNDEQFF